What follows are 7 T cell receptor beta chains derived from one specimen sequenced in a study of blood T cell repertoires in COVID-19. Sequencing used immunoSEQ multiplex PCR; TCRdb keeps in-frame clones, though not all of them. There are 110,000 to 150,000 clones in the sample; more than 75% occur only once, and around 5% lies in the top ten. Sequences were obtained from peripheral blood. These TCRs come from a human donor in a cohort sampled during active COVID-19.

This chain links TRBV9 with TRBJ2-7; 11 bases map to TRBD2. Germline CDR1 is SGDLS and CDR2 is YYNGEE. J was trimmed by 6 bases and V by 3 bases; bases with no gene match: 8. The CDR3 is made up of 15 amino acids. In DNA, the CDR3 is TGTGCCAGCAGCGCACTTAGCGGGGGGGCCTTCGAGCAGTACTTC. It is translated as CASSALSGGAFEQYF. The variable domain in full, completed from reference TRBV9 and TRBJ2-7, reads DSGVTQTPKHLITATGQRVTLRCSPRSGDLSVYWYQQSLDQGLQFLIQYYNGEERAKGNILERFSAQQFPDLHSELNLSSLELGDSALYFCASSALSGGAFEQYFGPGTRLTVT.

The rearrangement uses TRBV10-1 and TRBJ2-7; 8 bases align to TRBD2. J gave up 5 bases and V 5 bases, and 8 bases lay outside the gene matches. Germline V CDR1 and CDR2: WNHNN, SYGVQD (reference sequence). The CDR3 covers 14 residues. Here the CDR3 reads CASSFGGRTHEQYF. Written as DNA, the CDR3 is TGCGCCAGCAGTTTTGGCGGGAGGACCCACGAGCAGTACTTC.

The chain carries TRBV28 and TRBJ2-7; maybe TRBD2 (6 bases). The length of the CDR3 is 13 residues. Germline values: CDR1 MDHEN, CDR2 SYDVKM. V shed 4 bases and J shed 7 bases, with 14 bases lying between them. The CDR3 reads CASSSGDQWEQYF. The CDR3, as DNA: TGTGCCAGCAGTTCGGGGGATCAGTGGGAGCAGTACTTC.

The chain carries TRBV12-3 or TRBV12-4 and TRBJ1-2, with 8 bases lining up with TRBD1. The CDR3 runs to 11 residues. V was pared by 10 bases and J by 9 bases, with 7 bases of the junction left unmatched. DNA for the CDR3: TGTGCCACCAGGGGGCTGTCTCGCTACACCTTC. Translated: CATRGLSRYTF.

This chain links TRBV7-2 with TRBJ2-3, with 7 bases fitting TRBD2. Trimming removed 0 bases from V and 6 bases from J; junction bases left unmatched: 6. This CDR3 has 15 residues. Germline assignment: CDR1 SGHTA and CDR2 FQGNSA. The CDR3 sequence: CASSLAFRGGDTQYF. CDR3 nucleotide sequence: TGTGCCAGCAGCTTAGCCTTCCGGGGAGGGGATACGCAGTATTTT. Full variable domain (missing parts from reference TRBV7-2 and TRBJ2-3): GAGVSQSPSNKVTEKGKDVELRCDPISGHTALYWYRQSLGQGLEFLIYFQGNSAPDKSGLPSDRFSAERTGGSVSTLTIQRTQQEDSAVYLCASSLAFRGGDTQYFGPGTRLTVL.

The V gene is TRBV18, the J gene TRBJ1-2; maybe TRBD1 (5 bases). Germline V lookup: CDR1 KGHSH, CDR2 LQKENI. The ends were cut back, 6 bases at V and 4 bases at J, with 12 bases in the middle. The length of the CDR3 is 13 residues. CDR3 loop: CASSPQGLYGYTF. The CDR3 bases are TGTGCCAGCTCTCCCCAGGGTCTCTATGGCTACACCTTC.

CDR3 sequence reads: CASSAVQNMNTEAFF. The CDR3 bases are TGTGCCAGCAGCGCCGTACAGAACATGAACACTGAAGCTTTCTTT. V usage is TRBV9 and J usage is TRBJ1-1; D gene uncertain. V lost 3 bases and J 0 bases, leaving 12 bases between the germline ends. The CDR3 runs to 15 residues. CDR1 is SGDLS, CDR2 YYNGEE, per germline.